The T cell receptor beta chain under discussion was sequenced for a study of a mutant IDH1 vaccine in newly diagnosed glioma. Here immunoSEQ multiplex PCR was the method, and the copy in TCRdb shows in-frame clones only, minus some. The sample has about 51,000 clones, about 80% seen once. Time point described: baseline, week 1 (first vaccination visit). Treatment reported: pre-vaccination baseline after standard-of-care therapy. With V trimmed by 8 bases and J by 8 bases, 13 bases remained unmatched. This CDR3 contains 16 residues. CDR1 SGHTA and CDR2 FQGNSA come from the germline V gene. The receptor comes from a woman aged 40 to 50 with glioma. The input for sequencing was PBMCs, taken from a glioma patient treated with radiotherapy, temozolomide or both. The chain links TRBV7-2 to TRBJ2-1, with 12 bases matching TRBD2. The CDR3 DNA reads TGTGCCAGCGCCTTTTCGGGACTAGCGGGTGTGGATGAGCAGTTCTTC. It is translated as CASAFSGLAGVDEQFF.